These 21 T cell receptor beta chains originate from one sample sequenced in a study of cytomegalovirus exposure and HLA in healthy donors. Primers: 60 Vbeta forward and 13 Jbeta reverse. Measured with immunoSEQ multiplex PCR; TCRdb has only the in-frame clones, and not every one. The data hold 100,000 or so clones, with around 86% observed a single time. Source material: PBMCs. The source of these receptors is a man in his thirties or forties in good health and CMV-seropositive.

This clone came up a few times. Written as DNA, the CDR3 is TGTGCCAGCAGAGTTACAGCGGTCACTGAAGCTTTCTTT. Protein product: CASRVTAVTEAFF. The genes are TRBV6-1 and TRBJ1-1, with D hard to call. In germline, CDR1 is MNHNS, CDR2 SASEGT. The V and J ends lost 6 bases and 4 bases respectively, with 12 bases between them. The CDR3 runs to 13 residues.

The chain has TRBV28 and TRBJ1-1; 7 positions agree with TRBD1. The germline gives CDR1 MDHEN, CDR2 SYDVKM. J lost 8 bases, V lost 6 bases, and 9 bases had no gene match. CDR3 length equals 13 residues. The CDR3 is CASRVALQGEAFF. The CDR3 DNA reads TGTGCCAGCAGGGTGGCCCTACAGGGGGAAGCTTTCTTT.

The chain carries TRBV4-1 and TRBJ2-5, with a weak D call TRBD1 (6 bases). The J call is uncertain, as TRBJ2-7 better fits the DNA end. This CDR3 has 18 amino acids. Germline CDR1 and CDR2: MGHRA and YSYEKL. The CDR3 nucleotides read TGCGCCAGCAGCCAGAAGGGGGTACAGGGTCTCGTCGGGGACGAGCAGTACTTC. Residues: CASSQKGVQGLVGDEQYF.

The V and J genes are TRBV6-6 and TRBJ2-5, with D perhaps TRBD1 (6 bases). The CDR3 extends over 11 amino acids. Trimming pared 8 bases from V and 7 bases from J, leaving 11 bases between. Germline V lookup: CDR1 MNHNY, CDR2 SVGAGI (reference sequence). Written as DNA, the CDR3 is TGTGCCAGCCAGGGGCTCGGGACCCAGTACTTC. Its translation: CASQGLGTQYF.

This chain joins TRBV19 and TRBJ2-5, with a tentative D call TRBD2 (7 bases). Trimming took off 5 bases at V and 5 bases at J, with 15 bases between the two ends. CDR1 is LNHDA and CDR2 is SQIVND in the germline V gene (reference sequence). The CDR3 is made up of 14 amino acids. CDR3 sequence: CASSLVPGGETQYF. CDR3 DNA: TGTGCCAGTAGTCTTGTTCCGGGGGGCGAGACCCAGTACTTC.

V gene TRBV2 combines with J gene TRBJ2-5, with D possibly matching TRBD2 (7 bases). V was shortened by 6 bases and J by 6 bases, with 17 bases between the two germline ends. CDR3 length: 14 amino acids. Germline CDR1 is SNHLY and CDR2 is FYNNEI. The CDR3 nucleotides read TGTGCCAGCAGGGGGGGGCTCGGTAGAAAGACCCAGTACTTC. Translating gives CASRGGLGRKTQYF.

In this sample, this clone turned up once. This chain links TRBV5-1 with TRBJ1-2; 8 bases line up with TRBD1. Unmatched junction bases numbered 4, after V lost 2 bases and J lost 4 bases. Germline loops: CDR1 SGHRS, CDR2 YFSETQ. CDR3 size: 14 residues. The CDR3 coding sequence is TGCGCCAGCAGCTTAAGACAGGGGATCTATGGCTACACCTTC. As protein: CASSLRQGIYGYTF.

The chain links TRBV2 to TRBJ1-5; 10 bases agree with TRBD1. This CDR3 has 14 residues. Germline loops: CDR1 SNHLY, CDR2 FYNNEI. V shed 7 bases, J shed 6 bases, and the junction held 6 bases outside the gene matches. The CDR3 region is CASNGQGDIQPQHF. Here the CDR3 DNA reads TGTGCCAGCAATGGACAGGGGGATATTCAGCCCCAGCATTTT.

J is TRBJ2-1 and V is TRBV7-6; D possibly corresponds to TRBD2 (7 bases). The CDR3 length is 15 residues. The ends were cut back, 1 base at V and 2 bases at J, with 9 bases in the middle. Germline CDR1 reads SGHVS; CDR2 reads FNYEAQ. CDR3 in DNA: TGTGCCAGCAGCTTAGGGGGGGGCCCCTACAATGAGCAGTTCTTC. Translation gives CASSLGGGPYNEQFF.

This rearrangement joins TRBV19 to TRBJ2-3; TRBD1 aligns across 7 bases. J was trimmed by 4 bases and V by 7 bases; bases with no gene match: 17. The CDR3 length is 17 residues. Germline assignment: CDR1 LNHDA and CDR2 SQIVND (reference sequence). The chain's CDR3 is CASNPTSRQGGADTQYF. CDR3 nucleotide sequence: TGTGCCAGTAACCCCACTTCCAGACAGGGTGGCGCAGATACGCAGTATTTT.

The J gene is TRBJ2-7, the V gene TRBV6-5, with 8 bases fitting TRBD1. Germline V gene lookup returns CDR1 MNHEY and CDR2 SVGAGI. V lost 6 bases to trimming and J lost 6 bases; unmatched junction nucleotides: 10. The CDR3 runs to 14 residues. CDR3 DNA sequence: TGTGCCAGCAGCCTCCGACAGGGGTTGAGCGAGCAGTACTTC. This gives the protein CASSLRQGLSEQYF.

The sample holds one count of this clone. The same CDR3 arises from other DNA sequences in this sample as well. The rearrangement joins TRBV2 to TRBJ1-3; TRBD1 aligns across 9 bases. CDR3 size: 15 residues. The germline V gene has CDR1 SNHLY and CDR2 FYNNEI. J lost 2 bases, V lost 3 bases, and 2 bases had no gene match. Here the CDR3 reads CASSEDRGTGNTIYF. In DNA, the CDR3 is TGTGCCAGCAGTGAGGACAGGGGAACTGGAAACACCATATATTTT.

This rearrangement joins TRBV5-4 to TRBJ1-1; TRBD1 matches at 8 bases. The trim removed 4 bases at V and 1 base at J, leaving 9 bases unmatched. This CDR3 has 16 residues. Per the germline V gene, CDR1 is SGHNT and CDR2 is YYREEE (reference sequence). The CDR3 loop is CASSPTAGTGNTEAFF. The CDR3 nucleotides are TGTGCCAGCAGCCCAACTGCCGGGACAGGGAACACTGAAGCTTTCTTT.

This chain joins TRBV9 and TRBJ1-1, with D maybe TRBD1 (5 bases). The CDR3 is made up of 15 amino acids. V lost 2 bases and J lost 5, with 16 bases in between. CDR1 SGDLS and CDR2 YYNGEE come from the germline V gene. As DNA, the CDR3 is TGTGCCAGCAGCGTGCATGATTTGGGGGGGACTGAAGCTTTCTTT. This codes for CASSVHDLGGTEAFF. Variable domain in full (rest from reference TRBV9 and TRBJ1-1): DSGVTQTPKHLITATGQRVTLRCSPRSGDLSVYWYQQSLDQGLQFLIQYYNGEERAKGNILERFSAQQFPDLHSELNLSSLELGDSALYFCASSVHDLGGTEAFFGQGTRLTVV.

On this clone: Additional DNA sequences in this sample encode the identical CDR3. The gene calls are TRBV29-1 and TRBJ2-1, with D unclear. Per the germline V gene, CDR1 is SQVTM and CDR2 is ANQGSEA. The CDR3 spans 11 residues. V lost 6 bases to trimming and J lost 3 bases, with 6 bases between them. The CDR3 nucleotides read TGCAGCGTCCTAAGCTACAATGAGCAGTTCTTC. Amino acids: CSVLSYNEQFF.

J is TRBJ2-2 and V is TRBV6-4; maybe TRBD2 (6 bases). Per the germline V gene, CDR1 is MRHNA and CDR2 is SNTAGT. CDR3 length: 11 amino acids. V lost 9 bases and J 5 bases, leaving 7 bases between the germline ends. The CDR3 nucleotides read TGTGCCAGGGGGGGAACCGGGGAGCTGTTTTTT. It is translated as CARGGTGELFF.

The CDR3 sequence is CASSGGRANTGELFF. CDR3 DNA sequence: TGCGCCAGCAGCGGCGGGCGGGCGAACACCGGGGAGCTGTTTTTT. The chain is built from TRBV5-1 and TRBJ2-2; perhaps TRBD2 as D (5 bases). Trimming left V 4 bases short and J 0 bases short, with 10 bases between. There are 15 residues in the CDR3. Germline V gene lookup returns CDR1 SGHRS and CDR2 YFSETQ.

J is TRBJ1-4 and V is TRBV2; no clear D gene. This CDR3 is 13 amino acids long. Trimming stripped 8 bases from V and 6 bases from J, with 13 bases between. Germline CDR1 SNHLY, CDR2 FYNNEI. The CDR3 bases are TGTGCCAGCCAAACTACCCGGGATGAAAAACTGTTTTTT. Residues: CASQTTRDEKLFF.

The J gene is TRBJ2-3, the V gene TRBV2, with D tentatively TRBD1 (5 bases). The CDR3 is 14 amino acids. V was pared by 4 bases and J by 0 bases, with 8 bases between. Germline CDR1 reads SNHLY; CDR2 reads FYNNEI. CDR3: CASSAGQSTDTQYF. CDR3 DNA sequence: TGTGCCAGCAGTGCAGGGCAGAGCACAGATACGCAGTATTTT.

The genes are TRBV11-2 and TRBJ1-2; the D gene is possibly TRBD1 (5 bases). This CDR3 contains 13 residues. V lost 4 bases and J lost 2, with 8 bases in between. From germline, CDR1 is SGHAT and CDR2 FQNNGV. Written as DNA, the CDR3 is TGTGCCAGCAGCTCGGGACTGAACTATGGCTACACCTTC. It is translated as CASSSGLNYGYTF. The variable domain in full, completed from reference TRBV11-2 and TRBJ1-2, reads EAGVAQSPRYKIIEKRQSVAFWCNPISGHATLYWYQQILGQGPKLLIQFQNNGVVDDSQLPKDRFSAERLKGVDSTLKIQPAKLEDSAVYLCASSSGLNYGYTFGSGTRLTVV.

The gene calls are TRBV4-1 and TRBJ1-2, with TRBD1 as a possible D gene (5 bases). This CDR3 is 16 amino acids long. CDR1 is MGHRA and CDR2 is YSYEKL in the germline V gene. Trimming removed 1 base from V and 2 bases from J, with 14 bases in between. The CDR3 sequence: CASSQVDTGGNYGYTF. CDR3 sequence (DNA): TGCGCCAGCAGCCAAGTGGACACCGGAGGGAACTATGGCTACACCTTC.